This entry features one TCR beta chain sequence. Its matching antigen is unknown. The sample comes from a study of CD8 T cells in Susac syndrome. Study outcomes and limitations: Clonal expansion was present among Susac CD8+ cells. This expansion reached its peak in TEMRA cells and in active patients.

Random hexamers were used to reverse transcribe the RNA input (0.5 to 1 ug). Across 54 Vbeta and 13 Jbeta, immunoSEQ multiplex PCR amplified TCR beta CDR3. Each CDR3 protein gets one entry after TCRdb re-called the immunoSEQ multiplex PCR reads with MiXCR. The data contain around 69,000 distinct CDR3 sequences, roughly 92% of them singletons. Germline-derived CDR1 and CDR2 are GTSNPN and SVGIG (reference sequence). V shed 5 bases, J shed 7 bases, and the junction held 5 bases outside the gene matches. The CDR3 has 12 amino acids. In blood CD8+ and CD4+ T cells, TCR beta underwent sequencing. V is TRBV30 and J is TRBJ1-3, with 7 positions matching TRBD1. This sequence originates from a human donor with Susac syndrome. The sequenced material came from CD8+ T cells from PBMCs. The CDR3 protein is CAWLQGSNTIYF. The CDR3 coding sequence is TGTGCCTGGCTACAGGGGTCGAACACCATATATTTT.